This T cell receptor (beta chain) was profiled in a study of control samples from healthy donors and cancer patients. Using immunoSEQ multiplex PCR, the repertoire was profiled, and TCRdb retains in-frame clones only, with some absent. The sample has about 180,000 clones; nearly 90% are singletons. Germline CDR1 reads LGHNA; CDR2 reads YNFKEQ. This CDR3 region has 15 residues. V dropped 1 base and J dropped 2 bases, with 9 bases sitting between them. The chain joins TRBV4-2 to TRBJ1-3; TRBD1 is a possible D gene (5 bases). The receptor was derived from a woman aged 50 to 65 in good health. Sample: blood. The CDR3 is CASSQGGVAGNTIYF. Here the CDR3 DNA reads TGTGCCAGCAGCCAAGGAGGGGTCGCTGGAAACACCATATATTTT.